These 28 T cell receptor beta chains share one sample of origin, sequenced in a study of cytomegalovirus exposure and HLA in healthy donors. Primers for the PCR totalled 60 Vbeta and 13 Jbeta. The data were produced by immunoSEQ multiplex PCR, yet TCRdb's version contains in-frame clones alone and is incomplete. The sample carries around 140,000 clones, approximately 87% recorded once. The sample taken for sequencing was PBMCs. The receptors stem from a man in his forties in good health and CMV-seronegative.

This chain connects TRBV10-2 to TRBJ1-1; 7 nucleotides line up with TRBD1. This CDR3 has 12 amino acids. The V segment lost 7 bases and the J segment 4 bases; nucleotides outside the gene matches: 3. Germline V gene sequence: CDR1 WSHSY, CDR2 SAAADI. This chain's CDR3 is CASKRGPTEAFF. CDR3 bases: TGCGCCAGCAAAAGGGGGCCCACTGAAGCTTTCTTT.

This chain joins TRBV7-2 and TRBJ2-1, with 9 bases matching TRBD1. Germline V gives CDR1 SGHTA, CDR2 FQGNSA. This CDR3 has 17 amino acids. V lost 4 bases, J lost 0 bases, and 7 bases stayed unmatched. The CDR3 reads CASSYIGTGISYNEQFF. The CDR3 DNA reads TGTGCCAGCAGCTACATAGGGACAGGGATCTCCTACAATGAGCAGTTCTTC.

The chain carries TRBV5-4 and TRBJ2-1, with 7 nucleotides matching TRBD1. The germline V gene encodes CDR1 SGHNT and CDR2 YYREEE (reference sequence). Trimming cost V 1 base and J 4 bases; bases outside gene matches: 5. The CDR3 runs to 15 residues. The CDR3 DNA reads TGTGCCAGCAGCTTGACGGCAGGGGGTTACAATGAGCAGTTCTTC. Translated, it gives CASSLTAGGYNEQFF. The full variable domain, in which reference TRBV5-4 and TRBJ2-1 provide the parts outside the CDR3, is ETGVTQSPTHLIKTRGQQVTLRCSSQSGHNTVSWYQQALGQGPQFIFQYYREEENGRGNFPPRFSGLQFPNYSSELNVNALELDDSALYLCASSLTAGGYNEQFFGPGTRLTVL.

This clone was counted once. The chain combines TRBV6-5 with TRBJ2-1; TRBD1 agrees at 10 bases. CDR1 MNHEY and CDR2 SVGAGI come from the germline V gene. V lost 5 bases, J lost 4 bases, and 5 bases stayed unmatched. This CDR3 has 15 residues. The CDR3 DNA is TGTGCCAGCAGTATACGGACAGGGGGTTACAATGAGCAGTTCTTC. Its protein is CASSIRTGGYNEQFF.

The gene calls are TRBV6-5 and TRBJ1-6, with D perhaps matching TRBD1 (5 bases). CDR3 size: 14 residues. The germline V gene has CDR1 MNHEY and CDR2 SVGAGI. Trimming took off 4 bases at V and 6 bases at J, with 10 bases between the two ends. The CDR3 DNA sequence: TGTGCCAGCAGTTTCCGAAGGGGTAATTCACCCCTCCACTTT. Its protein product is CASSFRRGNSPLHF.

The chain combines TRBV2 with TRBJ2-1, with D possibly being TRBD1 (5 bases). The germline V and J ends were trimmed by 2 bases and 5 bases, with 13 bases remaining between them. Germline V CDR1 and CDR2: SNHLY, FYNNEI. The CDR3 is 15 residues long. Here the CDR3 reads CASSELGVVDNEQFF. CDR3 DNA: TGTGCCAGCAGTGAATTAGGGGTAGTGGACAATGAGCAGTTCTTC. The variable domain in full, with the rest retrieved from reference TRBV2 and TRBJ2-1, is EPEVTQTPSHQVTQMGQEVILRCVPISNHLYFYWYRQILGQKVEFLVSFYNNEISEKSEIFDDQFSVERPDGSNFTLKIRSTKLEDSAMYFCASSELGVVDNEQFFGPGTRLTVL.

The chain combines TRBV6-5 with TRBJ2-7; D might be TRBD1 (6 bases). The CDR3 spans 12 residues. V was cut by 7 bases and J by 2 bases, with 9 bases left in between. The germline V gene has CDR1 MNHEY and CDR2 SVGAGI. The CDR3 DNA reads as TGTGCCAGCACAGGGGACACCTACGAGCAGTACTTC. Translated, it gives CASTGDTYEQYF.

This clone was found once. The chain links TRBV4-3 to TRBJ1-2; weak D call: TRBD1 (6 bases). This CDR3 is built from 14 residues. Germline lookup yields CDR1 LGHNA and CDR2 YSLEER. The V gene lost 0 bases and the J gene lost 4 bases, with 9 bases spanning the gap. CDR3 loop: CASSQETGTYGYTF. The CDR3 DNA reads TGCGCCAGCAGCCAAGAAACAGGGACCTATGGCTACACCTTC.

The chain employs TRBV6-5 and TRBJ2-7; TRBD2 matches at 14 bases. V lost 4 bases to trimming and J lost 6 bases; unmatched junction nucleotides: 5. This CDR3 is built from 15 residues. The germline gives CDR1 MNHEY, CDR2 SVGAGI. CDR3 nucleotides: TGTGCCAGCAGTTCGGGACTAGCGGGAGAGGTCGAGCAGTACTTC. Translated: CASSSGLAGEVEQYF.

The chain combines TRBV19 with TRBJ1-5, with 8 bases aligning to TRBD1. Trimming cost V 2 bases and J 7 bases; bases outside gene matches: 10. This CDR3 is built from 16 residues. Germline V gene lookup returns CDR1 LNHDA and CDR2 SQIVND (reference sequence). The CDR3 DNA reads TGTGCCAGTAGTATAACCTGGGGCAGGGGGCAACAGCCCCAGCATTTT. Translating gives CASSITWGRGQQPQHF.

This clone has more than one count but fewer than ten. The chain links TRBV15 to TRBJ2-3, with D tentatively TRBD1 (5 bases). The V gene lost 0 bases and the J gene lost 2 bases, with 12 bases spanning the gap. From germline, CDR1 is LNHNV and CDR2 YYDKDF (reference sequence). This CDR3 has 16 amino acids. Here the CDR3 reads CATSREGRMNTDTQYF. Here the CDR3 DNA reads TGTGCCACCAGCAGAGAGGGGCGAATGAACACAGATACGCAGTATTTT.

J is TRBJ2-5 and V is TRBV5-8; unclear D gene. Trimming removed 3 bases at V and 2 bases at J, with 11 bases between. Germline CDR1 is SGHTS and CDR2 is YDEGEE. This CDR3 comprises 14 residues. DNA for the CDR3: TGTGCCAGCAGCTCTCGACTTCGACAAGAGACCCAGTACTTC. It specifies CASSSRLRQETQYF.

The chain combines TRBV27 with TRBJ1-5, with TRBD1 identical over 7 bases. The germline V gene encodes CDR1 MNHEY and CDR2 SMNVEV (reference sequence). Losses at the gene ends were 6 bases for V and 5 bases for J; bases not matched to a gene: 13. This CDR3 is 16 amino acids long. The CDR3 nucleotides are TGTGCCAGCAGCCAGTTCCTTGGGACAGTCCATCAGCCCCAGCATTTT. This sequence encodes CASSQFLGTVHQPQHF.

The gene calls are TRBV10-3 and TRBJ2-7; D remains unclear. This CDR3 comprises 16 residues. The germline CDR1 and CDR2 sequences are ENHRY and SYGVKD. Trimming took off 4 bases at V and 1 base at J, with 17 bases between the two ends. This chain's CDR3 is CAISVPILSSSYEQYF. The CDR3 bases are TGTGCCATCAGTGTTCCGATACTGTCATCTTCCTACGAGCAGTACTTC.

The genes are TRBV7-9 and TRBJ2-5; 8 nucleotides align to TRBD1. The CDR3 length is 14 residues. Unmatched junction bases numbered 5, after V lost 5 bases and J lost 3 bases. In germline, CDR1 is SEHNR, CDR2 FQNEAQ (reference sequence). CDR3 bases: TGTGCCAGCAGCCACAGGGACAGGAAAGAGACCCAGTACTTC. Translating gives CASSHRDRKETQYF.

The genes are TRBV19 and TRBJ1-5; TRBD1 might be the D (6 bases). CDR1 is LNHDA and CDR2 is SQIVND in the germline V gene (reference sequence). V lost 4 bases to trimming and J lost 6 bases, with 10 bases between them. CDR3 size: 13 residues. The CDR3 sequence is CASSKTGIQPQHF. The CDR3 DNA is TGTGCCAGTAGTAAAACAGGGATTCAGCCCCAGCATTTT.

CDR3 region: CSAATSGGYNEQFF. The CDR3 DNA is TGCAGCGCCGCCACTAGCGGGGGCTACAATGAGCAGTTCTTC. V usage is TRBV29-1 and J usage is TRBJ2-1; 11 bases are a match to TRBD2. In germline, CDR1 is SQVTM, CDR2 ANQGSEA. The CDR3 has 14 residues. Unmatched junction bases numbered 5, after V lost 7 bases and J lost 3 bases.

The chain couples TRBV27 to TRBJ1-6; weak D call: TRBD1 (6 bases). Germline-derived CDR1 and CDR2 are MNHEY and SMNVEV (reference sequence). Trimming took off 3 bases at V and 5 bases at J, with 8 bases between the two ends. This CDR3 comprises 14 residues. The CDR3 DNA reads as TGTGCCAGCAGTTTGTCAGGGGATAATTCACCCCTCCACTTT. This sequence encodes CASSLSGDNSPLHF.

The genes are TRBV2 and TRBJ2-3, with D hard to call. CDR1 and CDR2 from the germline V gene are SNHLY and FYNNEI. V gave up 7 bases and J gave up 5 bases, with 7 bases separating them. This CDR3 is built from 11 residues. The CDR3 loop is CASNQKDTQYF. CDR3 sequence (DNA): TGTGCCAGCAACCAGAAAGATACGCAGTATTTT.

In nucleotides, the CDR3 is TGTGCCAGCCGTAGCGGGGCTACCGGGGAGCTGTTTTTT. Protein product: CASRSGATGELFF. V gene TRBV7-8 combines with J gene TRBJ2-2; 8 bases map to TRBD2. The trim removed 8 bases at V and 5 bases at J, leaving 4 bases unmatched. The CDR3 runs to 13 residues. Germline V CDR1 and CDR2: SGHVS, FQNEAQ.

The chain links TRBV7-8 to TRBJ2-7; 7 positions agree with TRBD2. Germline values: CDR1 SGHVS, CDR2 FQNEAQ. Trimming removed 5 bases from V and 2 bases from J; junction bases left unmatched: 9. The CDR3 spans 15 residues. As DNA, the CDR3 is TGTGCCAGCAGCCAAGGGCGGGAGACGACCTACGAGCAGTACTTC. Translation: CASSQGRETTYEQYF.

The V gene is TRBV4-3, the J gene TRBJ1-1; D uncertain. This CDR3 comprises 15 residues. Deletions cut 0 bases from V and 0 bases from J, with 8 bases between. CDR1 is LGHNA and CDR2 is YSLEER in the germline V gene. The CDR3 DNA is TGCGCCAGCAGCCAAGATCGGTTCATGAACACTGAAGCTTTCTTT. Amino acid sequence: CASSQDRFMNTEAFF.

The genes are TRBV7-2 and TRBJ2-4, with 7 bases aligning to TRBD1. Germline V CDR1 and CDR2: SGHTA, FQGNSA. The junction had 8 bases not matched to a gene; V was cut back by 7 bases and J by 8 bases. The CDR3 runs to 13 residues. The CDR3 reads CASNQDRRDIQYF. The CDR3 DNA sequence: TGTGCCAGCAACCAGGACAGGCGAGACATTCAGTACTTC.

As DNA, the CDR3 is TGTGCCAGCAGTGAATATGGGACTAGGGACTACGAGCAGTACTTC. It codes for CASSEYGTRDYEQYF. This chain links TRBV25-1 with TRBJ2-7; TRBD2 aligns across 8 bases. This CDR3 comprises 15 residues. Trimming took 0 bases from V and 3 from J; bases not matched to a gene: 4. CDR1 MGHDK and CDR2 SYGVNS come from the germline V gene.

The chain couples TRBV7-2 to TRBJ2-7; a possible D gene is TRBD2 (5 bases). Trimming left V 3 bases short and J 1 base short, with 16 bases between. This CDR3 is 16 amino acids long. Germline lookup yields CDR1 SGHTA and CDR2 FQGNSA. CDR3 sequence: CASSFDGLRQSYEQYF. In nucleotides, the CDR3 is TGTGCCAGCAGCTTCGACGGACTCCGTCAATCCTACGAGCAGTACTTC.

The chain links TRBV5-6 to TRBJ2-5; D may be TRBD1 (6 bases). In germline, CDR1 is SGHDT, CDR2 YYEEEE. The V end was cut by 0 bases, the J end by 5 bases, with 11 bases between. CDR3 length equals 14 residues. This CDR3 is CASSLEGVRETQYF. CDR3 DNA: TGTGCCAGCAGCTTGGAGGGGGTTCGGGAGACCCAGTACTTC.

This rearrangement joins TRBV2 to TRBJ2-1; D remains ambiguous. The V end lost 1 base, the J end lost 12 bases, and 10 bases lay between the germline ends. CDR1 and CDR2 from the germline V gene are SNHLY and FYNNEI. The CDR3 has 12 amino acids. CDR3 residues: CASSEGPKWQFF. The CDR3 DNA follows: TGTGCCAGCAGTGAAGGGCCGAAGTGGCAGTTCTTC.

The V and J genes are TRBV21-1 and TRBJ1-2; the table gives TRBD1 as D, unverified against the DNA. TRBV21-1 is designated a pseudogene. This CDR3 spans 19 amino acids. The chain's CDR3 is CASSKVRYRRDKANYGYTF. CDR3 DNA sequence: TGTGCCAGCAGCAAAGTCCGGTACCGACGGGACAAAGCTAACTATGGCTACACCTTC.